These T cell receptor beta chains were read from a single sample in a study of blood T cells in healthy people across ages. TCRdb fed the 5' RACE reads into MiXCR, producing one record per CDR3 protein. The sample has around 790,000 distinct CDR3 sequences; about 42% are singletons. The material sequenced was blood. The source is a man in his sixties in good health. CDR3s include the opening cysteine and the closing phenylalanine or tryptophan. Fields, in order: J gene, D gene, clone size, V gene, CDR3 protein, CDR3 DNA. A D gene is named only where the DNA matches it firmly. Only part of the rows carry a size: once, few, many, or a class if the clone is expanded.

J: TRBJ2-2
D: TRBD2
size: .
V: TRBV4-3
CDR3: CASSQDHGGVNTGELFF
DNA: TGCGCCAGCAGCCAAGATCACGGGGGGGTGAACACCGGGGAGCTGTTTTTT

J: TRBJ2-1
D: TRBD2
size: .
V: TRBV10-1
CDR3: CVSSGDPSGGSRYNEQFF
DNA: TGCGTCAGCAGTGGAGATCCTAGCGGGGGGTCGCGTTACAATGAGCAGTTCTTC

J: TRBJ2-3
D: TRBD2
size: .
V: TRBV20-1
CDR3: CSAETSGRTDTQYF
DNA: TGCAGTGCGGAGACTAGCGGCCGCACAGATACGCAGTATTTT

J: TRBJ2-1
D: TRBD2
size: .
V: TRBV5-1
CDR3: CASSLWSGGDNEQFF
DNA: TGCGCCAGCAGCTTGTGGAGCGGGGGGGACAATGAGCAGTTCTTC

J: TRBJ2-7
D: .
size: .
V: TRBV4-1
CDR3: CASSQDRLRSYNEQYF
DNA: TGCGCCAGCAGCCAAGATCGCCTTCGCTCCTACAATGAGCAGTACTTC

J: TRBJ1-2
D: .
size: .
V: TRBV2
CDR3: CASSELGQASSFIYGYTF
DNA: TGTGCCAGCAGTGAATTGGGGCAGGCCTCCAGTTTCATCTATGGCTACACCTTC

J: TRBJ2-3
D: .
size: few
V: TRBV2
CDR3: CASSRLDWQYF
DNA: TGTGCCAGCAGTAGACTAGACTGGCAGTATTTT

J: TRBJ2-1
D: .
size: once
V: TRBV6-5
CDR3: CASTPGAVGTQFF
DNA: TGTGCCAGCACTCCGGGGGCAGTCGGGACCCAGTTCTTC

J: TRBJ2-7
D: TRBD2
size: .
V: TRBV20-1
CDR3: CSAERTSGSYEQYF
DNA: TGCAGTGCAGAAAGGACTAGCGGCTCCTACGAGCAGTACTTC

J: TRBJ1-4
D: TRBD1
size: few
V: TRBV7-9
CDR3: CASSQGGDRVREKLFF
DNA: TGTGCCAGCAGCCAGGGGGGAGACAGGGTCCGGGAAAAACTGTTTTTT

J: TRBJ1-4
D: TRBD1
size: .
V: TRBV6-2/TRBV6-3
CDR3: CASRSADRGHEKLFF
DNA: TGTGCCAGCAGGTCCGCGGACAGGGGCCATGAAAAACTGTTTTTT

J: TRBJ2-7
D: TRBD2
size: many
V: TRBV29-1
CDR3: CSAELAGREQYF
DNA: TGCAGCGCCGAACTAGCGGGACGGGAGCAGTACTTC

J: TRBJ2-3
D: TRBD1
size: .
V: TRBV15
CDR3: CATSSTGDYTDTQYF
DNA: TGTGCCACCAGCTCAACAGGGGATTACACAGATACGCAGTATTTT

J: TRBJ2-3
D: .
size: few
V: TRBV5-1
CDR3: CASSLGIDLRTDTQYF
DNA: TGCGCCAGCAGCTTGGGTATAGATCTCCGCACAGATACGCAGTATTTT

J: TRBJ2-5
D: TRBD2
size: .
V: TRBV5-1
CDR3: CASSRSSGGQETQYF
DNA: TGCGCCAGCAGTAGGTCTAGCGGGGGTCAAGAGACCCAGTACTTC

J: TRBJ1-1
D: .
size: once
V: TRBV27
CDR3: CASGQIADTEAFF
DNA: TGTGCCAGCGGACAAATCGCGGACACTGAAGCTTTCTTT

J: TRBJ2-3
D: .
size: .
V: TRBV4-1
CDR3: CASSQDKMADTQYF
DNA: TGCGCCAGCAGCCAAGATAAAATGGCAGATACGCAGTATTTT

J: TRBJ2-1
D: .
size: .
V: TRBV9
CDR3: CASRGPPWNEQFF
DNA: TGTGCCAGCCGCGGGCCCCCGTGGAATGAGCAGTTCTTC

J: TRBJ2-7
D: .
size: .
V: TRBV18
CDR3: CASSPGGRRVEQYF
DNA: TGTGCCAGCTCACCAGGGGGACGGCGGGTTGAGCAGTACTTC

J: TRBJ2-2
D: TRBD2
size: few
V: TRBV12-3/TRBV12-4
CDR3: CASSSSGGGGELFF
DNA: TGTGCCAGCAGTTCGAGCGGGGGAGGGGGGGAGCTGTTTTTT

J: TRBJ1-2
D: TRBD1
size: few
V: TRBV20-1
CDR3: CSARDPRGFSGYTF
DNA: TGCAGTGCTAGAGACCCCAGGGGGTTTAGTGGCTACACCTTC

J: TRBJ1-1
D: .
size: .
V: TRBV3-1
CDR3: CASSVKGGVGAFF
DNA: TGTGCCAGCAGCGTCAAAGGAGGGGTGGGAGCTTTCTTT

J: TRBJ2-7
D: .
size: .
V: TRBV24-1
CDR3: CATAGTHDNEQYF
DNA: TGTGCCACCGCCGGGACACACGACAATGAGCAGTACTTC

J: TRBJ1-1
D: TRBD1
size: .
V: TRBV20-1
CDR3: CSATRGTMNTEAFF
DNA: TGCAGTGCTACCAGGGGGACAATGAACACTGAAGCTTTCTTT

J: TRBJ2-1
D: .
size: .
V: TRBV5-1
CDR3: CASSQGEWAYSEQFF
DNA: TGCGCCAGCAGCCAAGGGGAATGGGCCTACAGTGAGCAGTTCTTC

J: TRBJ2-1
D: TRBD2
size: many
V: TRBV28
CDR3: CASSLYSSGGANEQFF
DNA: TGTGCCAGCAGTTTATACTCTAGCGGGGGGGCAAATGAGCAGTTCTTC

J: TRBJ2-5
D: TRBD2
size: many
V: TRBV29-1
CDR3: CSGRGGGETQYF
DNA: TGCAGCGGTCGGGGGGGCGGCGAGACCCAGTACTTC

J: TRBJ2-1
D: .
size: .
V: TRBV28
CDR3: CASTLRRQGWKNEQFF
DNA: TGTGCCAGCACCCTTAGGAGGCAGGGTTGGAAGAATGAGCAGTTCTTC

J: TRBJ2-5
D: TRBD1
size: few
V: TRBV5-1
CDR3: CASSAGQGGYETQYF
DNA: TGCGCCAGCAGCGCGGGACAGGGAGGTTACGAGACCCAGTACTTC

J: TRBJ2-7
D: .
size: many
V: TRBV7-2
CDR3: CASSLDIVQLNEQYF
DNA: TGTGCCAGCAGCCTGGATATCGTTCAGCTTAACGAGCAGTACTTC

J: TRBJ2-7
D: .
size: few
V: TRBV6-2/TRBV6-3
CDR3: CASSPRPFHEQYF
DNA: TGTGCCAGCAGCCCACGTCCCTTCCACGAGCAGTACTTC

J: TRBJ1-4
D: TRBD1
size: .
V: TRBV7-2
CDR3: CASGLAGTGNEKLFF
DNA: TGTGCCAGCGGCTTAGCCGGGACAGGGAATGAAAAACTGTTTTTT

J: TRBJ1-5
D: .
size: .
V: TRBV20-1
CDR3: CSARDPGNQPQHF
DNA: TGCAGTGCTAGAGATCCTGGGAATCAGCCCCAGCATTTT

J: TRBJ2-7
D: .
size: .
V: TRBV14
CDR3: CASSVQQFSEQYF
DNA: TGTGCCAGCAGCGTGCAACAGTTTTCCGAGCAGTACTTC

J: TRBJ1-2
D: .
size: .
V: TRBV5-1
CDR3: CASSLDLNSGYTF
DNA: TGCGCCAGCAGCCTTGACCTGAACTCGGGCTACACCTTC

J: TRBJ2-1
D: TRBD2
size: few
V: TRBV20-1
CDR3: CSARDVLTSIYNEQFF
DNA: TGCAGTGCTAGAGATGTATTGACTAGCATCTACAATGAGCAGTTCTTC

J: TRBJ1-5
D: .
size: once
V: TRBV3-1
CDR3: CASSQQGPNQPQHF
DNA: TGTGCCAGCAGCCAGCAGGGACCCAATCAGCCCCAGCATTTT

J: TRBJ2-1
D: .
size: .
V: TRBV3-1
CDR3: CASSQEFPWRADDSNYNERFF
DNA: TGTGCCAGCAGCCAAGAGTTCCCTTGGAGGGCAGATGACTCAAACTACAATGAGCGGTTCTTC

J: TRBJ1-6
D: .
size: .
V: TRBV7-2
CDR3: CASSSPVVGSPLHF
DNA: TGTGCCAGCAGCTCCCCGGTGGTAGGGTCACCCCTCCACTTT

J: TRBJ1-2
D: .
size: .
V: TRBV20-1
CDR3: CSASRPAYGYTF
DNA: TGCAGTGCTAGCCGCCCGGCTTATGGCTACACCTTC

J: TRBJ2-7
D: .
size: few
V: TRBV30
CDR3: CAWSAGDTSYEQYF
DNA: TGTGCCTGGAGCGCAGGGGACACCTCCTACGAGCAGTACTTC

J: TRBJ2-1
D: .
size: .
V: TRBV12-5
CDR3: CASGPGPAGSNEQFF
DNA: TGTGCTAGTGGCCCCGGCCCCGCGGGTTCAAATGAGCAGTTCTTC

J: TRBJ2-3
D: TRBD2
size: few
V: TRBV7-2
CDR3: CASSTASGGADTQYF
DNA: TGTGCCAGCAGCACAGCTAGCGGGGGGGCGGATACGCAGTATTTT

J: TRBJ2-3
D: .
size: once
V: TRBV27
CDR3: CASSQRAGTDTQYF
DNA: TGTGCCAGCAGTCAACGAGCGGGCACAGATACGCAGTATTTT

J: TRBJ2-5
D: TRBD1
size: few
V: TRBV2
CDR3: CASSNRQGRETQYF
DNA: TGTGCCAGCAGCAACCGACAGGGCCGGGAGACCCAGTACTTC

J: TRBJ1-2
D: TRBD1
size: .
V: TRBV27
CDR3: CASRPLTGGNGYTF
DNA: TGTGCCAGCAGACCGCTGACAGGGGGCAATGGCTACACCTTC

J: TRBJ2-7
D: .
size: few
V: TRBV5-1
CDR3: CASSVTKGGDEQYF
DNA: TGCGCCAGCAGCGTGACCAAGGGCGGTGACGAGCAGTACTTC

J: TRBJ2-7
D: .
size: .
V: TRBV29-1
CDR3: CSGALGYEQYF
DNA: TGCAGCGGTGCATTGGGTTACGAGCAGTACTTC

J: TRBJ2-3
D: .
size: few
V: TRBV30
CDR3: CAWRVLGGLVDTQYF
DNA: TGTGCCTGGAGGGTACTGGGGGGACTCGTAGATACGCAGTATTTT

J: TRBJ2-1
D: .
size: .
V: TRBV7-8
CDR3: CASSTDGYNEQFF
DNA: TGTGCCAGCAGCACAGACGGTTACAATGAGCAGTTCTTC

J: TRBJ2-1
D: .
size: .
V: TRBV5-1
CDR3: CASSLLGQQYQETQFF
DNA: TGCGCCAGCAGCTTGCTTGGACAGCAGTACCAAGAGACCCAGTTCTTC